This TCR beta chain was profiled in a study of T-cell reconstitution after alpha-beta-depleted transplantation in children. This clonotype has ten or more counts. Unique molecular identifiers tagged the TCRbeta library. TCRdb redid the calling of the PCR reads with MiXCR, one entry per CDR3 protein. This repertoire shows a few hundred thousand distinct CDR3 sequences, about 9.4% found once; its top ten account for roughly 7%. This CDR3 region has 14 residues. Sample: PBMCs, taken before TCRalphabeta/CD19-depleted stem cell transplant. The rearrangement uses TRBV21-1 and TRBJ2-1; TRBD2 is the table's D call, not checked against the DNA. TRBV21-1 is a recognized pseudogene. The origin of this receptor is a boy under three years old with acute myeloid leukemia, due to receive a stem cell transplant. Written as DNA, the CDR3 is TGTGCCAGCACCCCACTAGCGGGGAACAATGAGCAGTTCTTC. It encodes CASTPLAGNNEQFF.